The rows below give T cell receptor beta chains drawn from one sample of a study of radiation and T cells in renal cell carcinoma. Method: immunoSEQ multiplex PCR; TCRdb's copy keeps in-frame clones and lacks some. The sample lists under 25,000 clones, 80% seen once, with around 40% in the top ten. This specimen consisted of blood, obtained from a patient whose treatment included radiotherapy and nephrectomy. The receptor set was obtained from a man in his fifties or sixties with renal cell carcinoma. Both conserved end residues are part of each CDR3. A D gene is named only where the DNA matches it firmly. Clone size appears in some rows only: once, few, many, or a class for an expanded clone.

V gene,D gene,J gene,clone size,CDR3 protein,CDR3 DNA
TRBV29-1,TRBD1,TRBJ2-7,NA,CSVETGVTYEQYF,TGCAGCGTGGAAACAGGGGTCACATACGAGCAGTACTTC
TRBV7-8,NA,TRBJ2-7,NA,CASSLASADYEQYF,TGTGCCAGCAGCTTAGCGTCGGCAGACTACGAGCAGTACTTC
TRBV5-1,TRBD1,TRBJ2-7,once,CASSIRQGDGYEQYF,TGCGCCAGCAGCATACGACAGGGGGACGGGTACGAGCAGTACTTC
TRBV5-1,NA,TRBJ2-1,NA,CASSLLSGDYNEQFF,TGCGCCAGCAGCTTGTTGTCAGGGGATTACAATGAGCAGTTCTTC
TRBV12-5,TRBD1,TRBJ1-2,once,CASVLDQFGQDRYGYTF,TGTGCTAGTGTACTGGATCAATTCGGACAGGACCGCTATGGCTACACCTTC
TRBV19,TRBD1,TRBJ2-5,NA,CASTPVGQETQYF,TGTGCCAGTACCCCAGTGGGACAGGAGACCCAGTACTTC
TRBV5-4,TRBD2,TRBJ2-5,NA,CASSGTSKLQETQYF,TGTGCCAGCAGCGGGACTAGCAAATTACAAGAGACCCAGTACTTC
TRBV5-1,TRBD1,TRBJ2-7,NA,CASSFSHTGANYEQYF,TGCGCCAGCAGCTTTTCCCATACAGGGGCCAACTACGAGCAGTACTTC
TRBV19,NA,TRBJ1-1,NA,CASNSRGNSEAFF,TGTGCCAGTAATTCGAGGGGTAACTCTGAAGCTTTCTTT
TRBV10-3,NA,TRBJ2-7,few,CAISDSHEQYF,TGTGCCATCAGTGACTCCCACGAGCAGTACTTC
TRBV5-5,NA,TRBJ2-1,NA,CASQPGLDRNEQFF,TGTGCCAGCCAACCGGGACTCGACCGTAATGAGCAGTTCTTC
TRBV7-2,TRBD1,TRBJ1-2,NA,CASSSYRDREDGYTF,TGTGCCAGCAGCTCATACCGGGACAGGGAGGATGGCTACACCTTC
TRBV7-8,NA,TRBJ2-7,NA,CASSSFGTAYEQYF,TGTGCCAGCAGCTCATTCGGGACTGCCTACGAGCAGTACTTC
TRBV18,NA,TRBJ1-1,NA,CASSPRRAGEAFF,TGTGCCAGCTCACCAAGGAGGGCGGGCGAAGCTTTCTTT
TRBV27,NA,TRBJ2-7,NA,CASKIVSAGSSYEQYF,TGTGCCAGCAAGATTGTTAGCGCCGGGAGCTCCTACGAGCAGTACTTC
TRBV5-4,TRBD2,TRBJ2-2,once,CASTWRSGGTGELFF,TGTGCCAGCACTTGGAGAAGCGGGGGCACCGGGGAGCTGTTTTTT
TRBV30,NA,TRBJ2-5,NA,CAWSVGGSEETQYF,TGTGCCTGGAGTGTAGGTGGCTCTGAAGAGACCCAGTACTTC
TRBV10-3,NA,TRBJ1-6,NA,CAISLDISNSPLHF,TGTGCCATCAGTTTGGACATTTCGAATTCACCCCTCCACTTT
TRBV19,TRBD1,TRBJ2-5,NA,CASNPGQGDVETQYF,TGTGCCAGTAACCCAGGACAGGGGGACGTAGAGACCCAGTACTTC
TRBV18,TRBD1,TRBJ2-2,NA,CASYWDRNTGELFF,TGTGCCAGCTACTGGGACAGAAACACCGGGGAGCTGTTTTTT